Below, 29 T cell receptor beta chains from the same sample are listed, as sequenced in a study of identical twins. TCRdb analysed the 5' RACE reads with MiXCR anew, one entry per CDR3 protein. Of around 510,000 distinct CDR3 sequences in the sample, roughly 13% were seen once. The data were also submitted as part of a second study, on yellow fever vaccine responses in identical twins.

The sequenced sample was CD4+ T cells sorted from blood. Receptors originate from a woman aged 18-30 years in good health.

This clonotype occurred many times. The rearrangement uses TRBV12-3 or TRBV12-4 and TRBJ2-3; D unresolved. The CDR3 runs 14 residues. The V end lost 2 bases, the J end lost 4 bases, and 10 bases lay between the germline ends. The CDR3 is CASSLRQIADTQYF. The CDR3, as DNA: TGTGCCAGCAGTTTACGGCAGATTGCAGATACGCAGTATTTT.

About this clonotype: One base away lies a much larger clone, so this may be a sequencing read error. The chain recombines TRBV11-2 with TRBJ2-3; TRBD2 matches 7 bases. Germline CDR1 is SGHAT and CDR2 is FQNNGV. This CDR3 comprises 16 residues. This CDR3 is CASSFGTNSFSDTLYF. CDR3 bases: TGTGCCAGCAGCTTCGGGACTAATAGTTTTTCAGATACGCTGTATTTT.

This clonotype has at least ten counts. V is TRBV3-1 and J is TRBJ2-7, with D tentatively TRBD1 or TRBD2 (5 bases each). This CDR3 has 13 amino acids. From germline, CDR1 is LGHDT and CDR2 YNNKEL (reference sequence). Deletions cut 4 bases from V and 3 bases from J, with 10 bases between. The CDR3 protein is CASSPGANYEQYF. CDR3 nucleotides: TGTGCCAGCAGCCCCGGGGCGAACTACGAGCAGTACTTC.

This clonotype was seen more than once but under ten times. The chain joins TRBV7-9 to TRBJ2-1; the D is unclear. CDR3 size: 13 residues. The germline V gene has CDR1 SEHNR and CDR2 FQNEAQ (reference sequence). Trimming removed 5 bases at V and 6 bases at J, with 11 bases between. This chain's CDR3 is CASSQSFLNEQFF. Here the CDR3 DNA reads TGTGCCAGCAGCCAGAGTTTTCTCAATGAGCAGTTCTTC.

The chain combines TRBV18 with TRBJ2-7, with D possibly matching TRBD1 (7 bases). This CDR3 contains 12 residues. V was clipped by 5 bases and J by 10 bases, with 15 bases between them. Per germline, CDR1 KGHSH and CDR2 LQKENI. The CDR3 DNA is TGTGCCAGCTCAACCCAGGGGGGCGAACAGTACTTC. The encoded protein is CASSTQGGEQYF.

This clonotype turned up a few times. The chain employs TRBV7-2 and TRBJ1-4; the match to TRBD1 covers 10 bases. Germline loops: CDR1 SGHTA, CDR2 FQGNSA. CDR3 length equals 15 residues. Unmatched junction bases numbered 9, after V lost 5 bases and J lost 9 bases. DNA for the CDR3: TGTGCCAGCAGCCTGACCGGGACAGGGGCGCAAAAACTGTTTTTT. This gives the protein CASSLTGTGAQKLFF. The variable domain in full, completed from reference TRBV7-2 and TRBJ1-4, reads GAGVSQSPSNKVTEKGKDVELRCDPISGHTALYWYRQSLGQGLEFLIYFQGNSAPDKSGLPSDRFSAERTGGSVSTLTIQRTQQEDSAVYLCASSLTGTGAQKLFFGSGTQLSVL.

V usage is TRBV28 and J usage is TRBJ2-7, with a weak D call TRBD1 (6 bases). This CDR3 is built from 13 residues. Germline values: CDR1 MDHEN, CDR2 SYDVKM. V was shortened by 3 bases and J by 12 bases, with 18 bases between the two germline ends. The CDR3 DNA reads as TGTGCCAGCAGTTTTGATCTATACGGACAGCGGTACTTC. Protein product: CASSFDLYGQRYF.

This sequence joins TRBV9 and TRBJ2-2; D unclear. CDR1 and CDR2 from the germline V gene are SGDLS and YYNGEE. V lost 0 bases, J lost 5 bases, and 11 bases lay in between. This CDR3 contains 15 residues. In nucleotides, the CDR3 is TGTGCCAGCAGCGTAGGTCTAACGGGTACCGGGGAGCTGTTTTTT. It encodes CASSVGLTGTGELFF.

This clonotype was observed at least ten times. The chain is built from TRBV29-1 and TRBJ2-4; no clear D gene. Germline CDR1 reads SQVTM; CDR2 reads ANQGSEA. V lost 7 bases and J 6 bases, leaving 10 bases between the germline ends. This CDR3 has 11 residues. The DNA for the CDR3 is TGCAGCGGTCTGACTGGAAACATTCAGTACTTC. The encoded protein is CSGLTGNIQYF.

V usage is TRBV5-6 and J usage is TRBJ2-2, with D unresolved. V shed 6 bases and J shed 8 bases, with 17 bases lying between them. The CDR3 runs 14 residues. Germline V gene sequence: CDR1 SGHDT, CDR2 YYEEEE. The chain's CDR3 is CASTLTRKPGELFF. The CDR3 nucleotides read TGTGCCAGCACCCTTACAAGAAAACCAGGGGAGCTGTTTTTT.

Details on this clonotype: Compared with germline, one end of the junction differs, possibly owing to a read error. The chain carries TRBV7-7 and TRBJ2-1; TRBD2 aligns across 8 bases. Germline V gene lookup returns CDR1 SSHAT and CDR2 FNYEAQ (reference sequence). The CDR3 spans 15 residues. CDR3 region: CASSFGGATYNEQFF. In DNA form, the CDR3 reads TGTGCTAGCAGCTTCGGGGGGGCGACGTACAATGAGCAGTTCTTC.

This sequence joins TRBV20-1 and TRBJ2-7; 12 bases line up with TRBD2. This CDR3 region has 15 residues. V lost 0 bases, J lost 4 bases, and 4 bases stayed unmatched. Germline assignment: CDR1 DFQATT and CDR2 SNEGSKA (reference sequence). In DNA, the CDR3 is TGCAGTGCTAGAGATCTGACTAGCGGGGGTTACGAGCAGTACTTC. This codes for CSARDLTSGGYEQYF.

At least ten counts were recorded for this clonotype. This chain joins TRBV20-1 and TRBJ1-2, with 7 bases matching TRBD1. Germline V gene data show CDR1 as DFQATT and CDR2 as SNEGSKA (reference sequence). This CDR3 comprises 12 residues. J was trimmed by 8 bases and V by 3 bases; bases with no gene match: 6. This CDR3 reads CSASDNRGGYTF. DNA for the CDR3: TGCAGTGCTAGTGACAACAGGGGCGGCTACACCTTC.

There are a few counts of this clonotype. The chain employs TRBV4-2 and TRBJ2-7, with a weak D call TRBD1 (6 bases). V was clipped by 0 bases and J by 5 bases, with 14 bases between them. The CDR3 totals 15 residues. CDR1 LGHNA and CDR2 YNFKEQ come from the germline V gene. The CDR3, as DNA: TGTGCCAGCAGCCAAGATCCCAGGGGAAGGAACGAGCAGTACTTC. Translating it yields CASSQDPRGRNEQYF.

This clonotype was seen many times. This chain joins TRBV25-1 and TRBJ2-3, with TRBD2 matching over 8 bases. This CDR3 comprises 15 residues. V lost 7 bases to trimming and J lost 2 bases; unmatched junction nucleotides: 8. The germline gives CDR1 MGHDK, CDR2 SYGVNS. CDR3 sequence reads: CASTSGLGYTDTQYF. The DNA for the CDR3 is TGTGCCAGCACCTCGGGACTAGGTTACACAGATACGCAGTATTTT.

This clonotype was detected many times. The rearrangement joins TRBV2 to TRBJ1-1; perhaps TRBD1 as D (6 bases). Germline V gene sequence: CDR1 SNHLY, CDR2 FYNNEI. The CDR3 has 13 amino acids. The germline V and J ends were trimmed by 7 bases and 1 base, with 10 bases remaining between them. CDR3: CASTLDRNTEAFF. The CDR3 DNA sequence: TGTGCCAGCACCCTGGACAGGAACACTGAAGCTTTCTTT.

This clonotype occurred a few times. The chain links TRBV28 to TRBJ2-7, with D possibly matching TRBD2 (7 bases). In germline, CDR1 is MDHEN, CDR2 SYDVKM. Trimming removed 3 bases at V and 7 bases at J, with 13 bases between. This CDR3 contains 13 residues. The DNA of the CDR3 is TGTGCCAGCAGTTTTGGGGGGGCTCGGGAGCAGTACTTC. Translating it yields CASSFGGAREQYF.

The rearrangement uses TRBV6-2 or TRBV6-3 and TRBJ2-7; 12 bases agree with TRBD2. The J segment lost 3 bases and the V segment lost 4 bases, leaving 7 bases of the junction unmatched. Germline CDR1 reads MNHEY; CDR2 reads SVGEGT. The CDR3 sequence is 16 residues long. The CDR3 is CASSFLAGGPVYEQYF. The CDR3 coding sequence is TGTGCCAGCAGTTTTCTAGCGGGAGGGCCAGTCTACGAGCAGTACTTC.

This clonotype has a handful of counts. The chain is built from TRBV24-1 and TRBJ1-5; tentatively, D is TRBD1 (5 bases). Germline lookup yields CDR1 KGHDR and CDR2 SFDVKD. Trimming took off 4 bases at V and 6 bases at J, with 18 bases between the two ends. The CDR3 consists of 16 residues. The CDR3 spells CATSEAGGGESQPQHF. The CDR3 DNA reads TGTGCCACCAGTGAAGCAGGCGGGGGGGAAAGTCAGCCCCAGCATTTT.

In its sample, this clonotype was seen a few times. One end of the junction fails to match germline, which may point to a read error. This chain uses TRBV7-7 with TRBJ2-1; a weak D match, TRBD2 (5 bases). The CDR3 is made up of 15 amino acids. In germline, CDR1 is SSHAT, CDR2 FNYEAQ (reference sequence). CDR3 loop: CASSSGLVTYNEQFF. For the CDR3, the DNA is TGTGCTAGCAGCTCCGGACTGGTAACCTACAATGAGCAGTTCTTC.

CDR3: CASSFKVTSGGPSGTDTQYF. CDR3 DNA: TGTGCCAGCAGCTTTAAAGTGACTAGCGGGGGTCCTTCTGGCACAGATACGCAGTATTTT. The V and J genes are TRBV11-2 and TRBJ2-3, with TRBD2 matching 12 bases. Germline assignment: CDR1 SGHAT and CDR2 FQNNGV. Germline trimming cut 3 bases from V and 1 base from J; bases unmatched to any gene: 14. The CDR3 has 20 amino acids.

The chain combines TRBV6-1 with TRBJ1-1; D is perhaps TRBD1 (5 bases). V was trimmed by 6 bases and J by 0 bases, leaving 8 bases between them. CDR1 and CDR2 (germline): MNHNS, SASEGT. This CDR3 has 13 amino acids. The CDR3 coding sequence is TGTGCCAGCAGACAGGTGATGAACACTGAAGCTTTCTTT. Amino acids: CASRQVMNTEAFF.

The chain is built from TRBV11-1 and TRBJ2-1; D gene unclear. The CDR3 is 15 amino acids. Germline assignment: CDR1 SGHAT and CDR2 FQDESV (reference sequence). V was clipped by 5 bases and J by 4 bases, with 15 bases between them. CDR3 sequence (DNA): TGTGCCAGCAGCGGTGACTCCACACAATACAATGAGCAGTTCTTC. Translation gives CASSGDSTQYNEQFF.

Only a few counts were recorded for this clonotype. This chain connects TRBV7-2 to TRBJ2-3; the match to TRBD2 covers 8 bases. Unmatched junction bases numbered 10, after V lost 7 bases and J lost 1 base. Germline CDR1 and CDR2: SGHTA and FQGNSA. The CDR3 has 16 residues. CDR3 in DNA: TGTGCCAGCATCCTCGGGGGGGACATTCGCACAGATACGCAGTATTTT. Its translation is CASILGGDIRTDTQYF.

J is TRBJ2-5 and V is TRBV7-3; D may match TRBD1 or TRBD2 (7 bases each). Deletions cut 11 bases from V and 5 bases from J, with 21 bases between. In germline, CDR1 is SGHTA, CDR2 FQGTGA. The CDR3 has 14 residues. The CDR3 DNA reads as TGTGCCTCTCAGGGGGGGGTCGCTAGGGAGACCCAGTACTTC. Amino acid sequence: CASQGGVARETQYF.

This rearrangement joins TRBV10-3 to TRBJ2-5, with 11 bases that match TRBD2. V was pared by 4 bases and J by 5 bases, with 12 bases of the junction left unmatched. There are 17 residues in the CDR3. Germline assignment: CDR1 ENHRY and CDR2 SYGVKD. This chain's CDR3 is CAISGLAGRGLSETQYF. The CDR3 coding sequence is TGTGCCATCAGTGGACTAGCGGGAAGGGGGTTAAGTGAGACCCAGTACTTC.

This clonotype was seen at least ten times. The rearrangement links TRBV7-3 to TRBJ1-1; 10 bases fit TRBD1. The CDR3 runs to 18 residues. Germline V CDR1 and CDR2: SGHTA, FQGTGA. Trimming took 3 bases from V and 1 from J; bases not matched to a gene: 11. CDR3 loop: CASSFGPGTGVGNTEAFF. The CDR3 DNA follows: TGTGCCAGCAGCTTCGGGCCCGGGACAGGGGTTGGGAACACTGAAGCTTTCTTT.

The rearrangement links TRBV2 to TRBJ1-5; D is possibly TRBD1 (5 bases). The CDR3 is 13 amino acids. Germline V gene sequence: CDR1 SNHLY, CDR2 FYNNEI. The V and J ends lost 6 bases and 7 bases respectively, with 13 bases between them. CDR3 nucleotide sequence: TGTGCCAGCAGATTGACAGCCGGGCAGCCCCAGCATTTT. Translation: CASRLTAGQPQHF.

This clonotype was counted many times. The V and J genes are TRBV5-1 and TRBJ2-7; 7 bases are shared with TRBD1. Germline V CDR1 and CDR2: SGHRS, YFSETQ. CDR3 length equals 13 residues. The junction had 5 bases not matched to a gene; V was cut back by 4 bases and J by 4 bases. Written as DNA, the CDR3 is TGCGCCAGCAGCCTGGACAGGTTATACGAGCAGTACTTC. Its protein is CASSLDRLYEQYF.